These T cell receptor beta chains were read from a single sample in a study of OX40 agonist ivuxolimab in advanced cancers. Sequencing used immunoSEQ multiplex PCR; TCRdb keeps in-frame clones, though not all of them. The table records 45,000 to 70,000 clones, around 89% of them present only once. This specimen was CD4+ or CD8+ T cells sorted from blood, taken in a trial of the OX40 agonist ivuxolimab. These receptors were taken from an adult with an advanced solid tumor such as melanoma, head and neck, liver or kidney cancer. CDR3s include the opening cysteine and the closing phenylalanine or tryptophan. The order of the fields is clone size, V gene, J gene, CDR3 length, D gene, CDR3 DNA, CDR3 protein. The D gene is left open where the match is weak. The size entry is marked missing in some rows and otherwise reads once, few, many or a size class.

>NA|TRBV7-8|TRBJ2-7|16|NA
TGTGCCAGCAGCTTACGAACCGGGACTCGTTCCTACGAGCAGTACTTC
CASSLRTGTRSYEQYF
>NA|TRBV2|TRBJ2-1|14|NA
TGTGCCAGCAGTTCCGGACAGACAAACAATGAGCAGTTCTTC
CASSSGQTNNEQFF
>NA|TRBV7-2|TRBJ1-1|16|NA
TGTGCCAGCAGCTTAGAGCCGATTGGGTCGAACACTGAAGCTTTCTTT
CASSLEPIGSNTEAFF
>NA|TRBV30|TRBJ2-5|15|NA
TGTGCCTGGTGTGACCTCCGGGGGTACCAAGAGACCCAGTACTTC
CAWCDLRGYQETQYF
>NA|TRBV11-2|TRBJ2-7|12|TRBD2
TGTGCCAGCAGCTCGGGAGGCTACGAGCAGTACTTC
CASSSGGYEQYF
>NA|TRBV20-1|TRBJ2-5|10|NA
TGCAGTGCTAGGTGGGAGACCCAGTACTTC
CSARWETQYF
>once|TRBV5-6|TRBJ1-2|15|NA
TGTGCCAGCAGCTTGGTAGACAGGAAGGACTATGGCTACACCTTC
CASSLVDRKDYGYTF
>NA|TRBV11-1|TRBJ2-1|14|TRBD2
TGTGCCAGCAGCTTTAGCGGGAGGGTAAATGAGCAGTTCTTC
CASSFSGRVNEQFF
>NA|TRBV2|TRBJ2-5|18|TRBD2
TGTGCCAGCAGTGAAGGTCTAGCGGGAGGCATGTTACGAGAGACCCAGTACTTC
CASSEGLAGGMLRETQYF
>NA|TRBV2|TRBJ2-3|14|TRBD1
TGTGCCAGCAGTGAAGCGGGACAGGGGAGGACGCAGTATTTT
CASSEAGQGRTQYF
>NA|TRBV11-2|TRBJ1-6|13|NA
TGTGCCAGCAGCTTAGATCGGGGATCACCCCTCCACTTT
CASSLDRGSPLHF
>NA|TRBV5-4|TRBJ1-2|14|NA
TGTGCCAGCAGCTTGGTAACGGGGGCGGGTGGCTACACCTTC
CASSLVTGAGGYTF
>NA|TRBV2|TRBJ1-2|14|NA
TGTGCCAGCAGTGCAAGGGAGGTTGGCTATGGCTACACCTTC
CASSAREVGYGYTF
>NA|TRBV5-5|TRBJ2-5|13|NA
TGTGCCAGCAGCTTCCAGGGTAGCGAGACCCAGTACTTC
CASSFQGSETQYF
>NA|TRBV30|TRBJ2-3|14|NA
TGTGCCTGGAGTCCGGGCAGGGGAACAGATACGCAGTATTTT
CAWSPGRGTDTQYF
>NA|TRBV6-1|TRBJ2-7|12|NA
TGTGCCAGCACCGGCCCGAGGTCGAGGCAGTACTTC
CASTGPRSRQYF
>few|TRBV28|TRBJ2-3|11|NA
TGTGCCAGCAGCCACAAAGATACGCAGTATTTT
CASSHKDTQYF
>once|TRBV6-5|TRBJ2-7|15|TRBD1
TGTGCCAGCAGTTACACCGGACAGGGAATCTACGAGCAGTACTTC
CASSYTGQGIYEQYF
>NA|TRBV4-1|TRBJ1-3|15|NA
TGCGCCAGTAGGCGAGTCGGGGGCTCTGGAAACACCATATATTTT
CASRRVGGSGNTIYF
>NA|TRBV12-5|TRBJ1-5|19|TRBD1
TGTGCTAGTGGTTTGGTGGCAGGGGGACTACTATATAGCAATCAGCCCCAGCATTTT
CASGLVAGGLLYSNQPQHF
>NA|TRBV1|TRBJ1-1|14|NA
TGCACCAGCAGCCAAGGGGCGGCGAGCACTGAAGCTTTCTTT
CTSSQGAASTEAFF
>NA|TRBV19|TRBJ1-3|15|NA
TGTGCCAGTAGTATCTCCATTAGCTCTGGAAACACCATATATTTT
CASSISISSGNTIYF
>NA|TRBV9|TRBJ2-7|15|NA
TGTGCCAGCAGCGCCCGAGACTTGGGGGTGAACGAGCAGTACTTC
CASSARDLGVNEQYF
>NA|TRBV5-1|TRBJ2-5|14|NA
TGCGCCAGCAGCTTGAGGGGGGGGCGAGAGACCCAGTACTTC
CASSLRGGRETQYF
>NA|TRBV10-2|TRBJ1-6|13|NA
TGCGCCAGCAGTGAGGCACATAATTCACCCCTCCACTTT
CASSEAHNSPLHF
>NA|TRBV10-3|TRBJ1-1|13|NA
TGTGCCATCAGTGTTTCGCCGACCACCGAAGCTTTCTTT
CAISVSPTTEAFF
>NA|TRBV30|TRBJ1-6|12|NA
TGTGCCTGGAGGGACAGAAATTCACCCCTCCACTTT
CAWRDRNSPLHF
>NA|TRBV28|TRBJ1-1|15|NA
TGTGCCAGTGGGGCAGGGTCGGTGTCAGTTGCTGGCGCTTTCTTT
CASGAGSVSVAGAFF
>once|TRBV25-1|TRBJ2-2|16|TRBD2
TGTGCCAGCAGTGATAATACATTAGCGGGAGCCGGGGAGCTGTTTTTT
CASSDNTLAGAGELFF
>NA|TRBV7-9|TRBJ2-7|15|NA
TGTGCCAGCAGCTTAATCGCAGGGAGCTCCTACGAGCAGTACTTC
CASSLIAGSSYEQYF